Below, one T cell receptor beta chain is given with its context. Antigen specificity is unknown. There are 15 residues in the CDR3. The junction had 5 bases not matched to a gene; V was cut back by 5 bases and J by 3 bases. Per the germline V gene, CDR1 is MNHNS and CDR2 is SASEGT. The data were obtained in a study of cytomegalovirus exposure and HLA in healthy donors. The study's findings and limits: Cytomegalovirus-associated TCR beta chains were listed, numbering 150 to 200.

PCR employed 60 Vbeta and 13 Jbeta primers. Authors' methods: Among the unique TCR beta chains that a later analysis counted, about 86 million in all, 10 million to 14 million were shared. Produced via immunoSEQ multiplex PCR; TCRdb's table is partial and in-frame only. That table gives V, J and clone size, and the DNA gave D and trimming. Among tens of thousands of clones listed, roughly four fifths were seen once. The clonotype comes from a man aged 18 to 35 in good health and CMV-seronegative. The chain employs TRBV6-1 and TRBJ1-5, with 9 bases lining up with TRBD1. Sequencing was performed on PBMCs. The CDR3 reads CASSSGTGFNQPQHF. CDR3 nucleotides: TGTGCCAGCAGTTCCGGGACAGGGTTCAATCAGCCCCAGCATTTT.